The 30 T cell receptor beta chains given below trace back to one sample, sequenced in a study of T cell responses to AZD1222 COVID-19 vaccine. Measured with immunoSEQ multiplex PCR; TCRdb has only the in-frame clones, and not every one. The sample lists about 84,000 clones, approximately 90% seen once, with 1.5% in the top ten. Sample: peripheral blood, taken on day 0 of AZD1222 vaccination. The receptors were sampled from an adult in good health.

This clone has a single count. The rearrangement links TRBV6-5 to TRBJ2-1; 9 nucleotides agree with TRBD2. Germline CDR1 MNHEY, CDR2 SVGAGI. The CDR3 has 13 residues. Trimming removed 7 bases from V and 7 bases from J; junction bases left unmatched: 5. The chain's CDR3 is CASTAGGTNEQFF. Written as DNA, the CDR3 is TGTGCCAGCACAGCGGGAGGTACAAATGAGCAGTTCTTC.

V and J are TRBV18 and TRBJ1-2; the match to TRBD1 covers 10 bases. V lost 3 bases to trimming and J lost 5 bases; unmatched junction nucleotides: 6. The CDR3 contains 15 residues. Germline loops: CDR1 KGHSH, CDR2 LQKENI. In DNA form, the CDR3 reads TGTGCCAGCTCACCCGACGGGACAGGGGATTATGGCTACACCTTC. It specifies CASSPDGTGDYGYTF.

The CDR3 nucleotides read TGTGCCAGCAGCTTCGAAGTGAGGGGGAACACTGAAGCTTTCTTT. Translated: CASSFEVRGNTEAFF. J is TRBJ1-1 and V is TRBV7-2; D might be TRBD1 (5 bases). Germline CDR1 reads SGHTA; CDR2 reads FQGNSA. This CDR3 has 15 amino acids. V was shortened by 3 bases and J by 1 base, with 12 bases between the two germline ends.

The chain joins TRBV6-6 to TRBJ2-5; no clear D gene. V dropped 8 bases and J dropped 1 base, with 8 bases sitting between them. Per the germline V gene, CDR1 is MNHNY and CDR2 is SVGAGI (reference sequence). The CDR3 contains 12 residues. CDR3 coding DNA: TGTGCCAGCCAGGTTCCCCAAGAGACCCAGTACTTC. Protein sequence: CASQVPQETQYF.

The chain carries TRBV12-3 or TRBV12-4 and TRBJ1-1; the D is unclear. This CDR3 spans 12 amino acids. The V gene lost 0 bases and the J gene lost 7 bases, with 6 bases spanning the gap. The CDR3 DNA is TGTGCCAGCAGTTTAGCGCTGGGTGAAGCTTTCTTT. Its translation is CASSLALGEAFF.

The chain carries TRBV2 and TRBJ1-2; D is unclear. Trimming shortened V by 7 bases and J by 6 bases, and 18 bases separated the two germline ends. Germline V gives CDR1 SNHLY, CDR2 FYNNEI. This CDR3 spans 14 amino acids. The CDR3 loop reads CASISGSYEDGYTF. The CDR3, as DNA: TGTGCCAGCATTTCCGGGAGCTATGAGGATGGCTACACCTTC. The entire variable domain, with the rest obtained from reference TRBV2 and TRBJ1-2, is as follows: EPEVTQTPSHQVTQMGQEVILRCVPISNHLYFYWYRQILGQKVEFLVSFYNNEISEKSEIFDDQFSVERPDGSNFTLKIRSTKLEDSAMYFCASISGSYEDGYTFGSGTRLTVV.

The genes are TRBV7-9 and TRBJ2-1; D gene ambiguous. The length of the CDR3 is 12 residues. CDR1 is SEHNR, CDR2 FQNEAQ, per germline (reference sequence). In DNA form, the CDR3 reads TGTGGCTTGCGCCCTTCCTACAATGAGCAGTTCTTC. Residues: CGLRPSYNEQFF.

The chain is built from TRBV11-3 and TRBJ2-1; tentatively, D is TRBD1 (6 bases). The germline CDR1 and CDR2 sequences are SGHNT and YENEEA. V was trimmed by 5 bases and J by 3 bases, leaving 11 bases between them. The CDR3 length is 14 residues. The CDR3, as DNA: TGTGCCAGCAGCACCACAGGGCTCTACAATGAGCAGTTCTTC. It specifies CASSTTGLYNEQFF. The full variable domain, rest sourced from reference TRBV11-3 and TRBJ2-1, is EAGVVQSPRYKIIEKKQPVAFWCNPISGHNTLYWYLQNLGQGPELLIRYENEEAVDDSQLPKDRFSAERLKGVDSTLKIQPAELGDSAVYLCASSTTGLYNEQFFGPGTRLTVL.

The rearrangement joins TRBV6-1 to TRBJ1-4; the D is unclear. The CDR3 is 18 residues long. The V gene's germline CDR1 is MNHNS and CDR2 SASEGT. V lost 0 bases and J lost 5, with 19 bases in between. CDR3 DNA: TGTGCCAGCAGTGAAGCTTGGATTCGGTCCGGGGTGAATGAAAAACTGTTTTTT. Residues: CASSEAWIRSGVNEKLFF.

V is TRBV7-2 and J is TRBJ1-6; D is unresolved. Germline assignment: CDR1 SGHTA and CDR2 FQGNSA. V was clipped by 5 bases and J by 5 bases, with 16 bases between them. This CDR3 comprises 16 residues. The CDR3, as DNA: TGTGCCAGCAGCCACAACGCAGTCGAAAATAATTCACCCCTCCACTTT. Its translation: CASSHNAVENNSPLHF.

In DNA form, the CDR3 reads TGCAGCGTTGAAGCCCCATCAAGACTAGCATTCCAAGAGACCCAGTACTTC. Translation gives CSVEAPSRLAFQETQYF. This sequence joins TRBV29-1 and TRBJ2-5; 7 bases are a match to TRBD2. The V segment lost 1 base and the J segment 1 base; nucleotides outside the gene matches: 12. This CDR3 has 17 amino acids. CDR1 and CDR2 (germline): SQVTM, ANQGSEA.

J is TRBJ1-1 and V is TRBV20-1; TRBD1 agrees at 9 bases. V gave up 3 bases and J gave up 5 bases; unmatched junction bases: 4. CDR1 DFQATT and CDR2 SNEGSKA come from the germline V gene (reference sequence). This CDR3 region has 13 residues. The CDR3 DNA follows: TGCAGTGCTAGTGCGACAGGGGGTACTGAAGCTTTCTTT. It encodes CSASATGGTEAFF.

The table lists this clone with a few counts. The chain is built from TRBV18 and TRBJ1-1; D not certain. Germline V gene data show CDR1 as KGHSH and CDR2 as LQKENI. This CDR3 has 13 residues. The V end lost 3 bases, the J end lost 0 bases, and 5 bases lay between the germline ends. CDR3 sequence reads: CASSPRVNTEAFF. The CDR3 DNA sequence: TGTGCCAGCTCACCTCGCGTGAACACTGAAGCTTTCTTT.

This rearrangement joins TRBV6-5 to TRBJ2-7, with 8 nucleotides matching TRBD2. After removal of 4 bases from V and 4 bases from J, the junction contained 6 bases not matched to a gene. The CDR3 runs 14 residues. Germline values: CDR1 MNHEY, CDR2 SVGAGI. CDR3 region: CASSSRGGEYEQYF. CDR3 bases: TGTGCCAGCAGTTCCCGGGGGGGGGAGTACGAGCAGTACTTC.

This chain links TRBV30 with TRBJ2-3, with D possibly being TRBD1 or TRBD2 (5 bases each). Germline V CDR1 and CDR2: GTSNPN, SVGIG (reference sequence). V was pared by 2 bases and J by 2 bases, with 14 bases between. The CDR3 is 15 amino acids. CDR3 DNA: TGTGCCTGGAGTTCGGGGCGGCCTTCCACAGATACGCAGTATTTT. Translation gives CAWSSGRPSTDTQYF. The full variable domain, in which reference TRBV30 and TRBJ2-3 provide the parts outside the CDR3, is SQTIHQWPATLVQPVGSPLSLECTVEGTSNPNLYWYRQAAGRGLQLLFYSVGIGQISSEVPQNLSASRPQDRQFILSSKKLLLSDSGFYLCAWSSGRPSTDTQYFGPGTRLTVL.

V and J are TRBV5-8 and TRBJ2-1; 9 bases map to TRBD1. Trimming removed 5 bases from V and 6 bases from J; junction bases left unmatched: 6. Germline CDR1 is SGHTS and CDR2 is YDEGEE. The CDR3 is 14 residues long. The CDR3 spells CASRTGTGFNEQFF. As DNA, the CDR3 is TGTGCCAGCAGGACCGGGACAGGGTTCAATGAGCAGTTCTTC.

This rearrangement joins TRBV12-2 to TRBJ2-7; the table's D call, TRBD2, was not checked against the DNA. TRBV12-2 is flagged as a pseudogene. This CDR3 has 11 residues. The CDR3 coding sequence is TGTGCAAGTCGCCCCGGGGGATCGCAGTACTTC. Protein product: CASRPGGSQYF.

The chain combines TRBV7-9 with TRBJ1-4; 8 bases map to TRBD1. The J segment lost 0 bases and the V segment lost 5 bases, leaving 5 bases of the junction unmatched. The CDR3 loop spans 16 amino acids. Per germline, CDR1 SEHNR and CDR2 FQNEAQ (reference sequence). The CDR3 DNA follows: TGTGCCAGCAGCCGGACAGGGACGGCAACTAATGAAAAACTGTTTTTT. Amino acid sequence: CASSRTGTATNEKLFF.

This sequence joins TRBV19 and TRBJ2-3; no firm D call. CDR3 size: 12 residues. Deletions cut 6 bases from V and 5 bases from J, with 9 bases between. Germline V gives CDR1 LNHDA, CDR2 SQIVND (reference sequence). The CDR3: CASSRGRDTQYF. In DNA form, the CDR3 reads TGTGCCAGTAGCCGAGGACGAGATACGCAGTATTTT.

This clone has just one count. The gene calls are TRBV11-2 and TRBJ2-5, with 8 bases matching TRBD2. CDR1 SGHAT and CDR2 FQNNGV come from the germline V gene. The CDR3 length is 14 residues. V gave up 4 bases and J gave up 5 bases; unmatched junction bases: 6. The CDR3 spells CASSYSGSAETQYF. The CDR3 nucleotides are TGTGCCAGCAGCTACAGCGGGAGTGCGGAGACCCAGTACTTC.

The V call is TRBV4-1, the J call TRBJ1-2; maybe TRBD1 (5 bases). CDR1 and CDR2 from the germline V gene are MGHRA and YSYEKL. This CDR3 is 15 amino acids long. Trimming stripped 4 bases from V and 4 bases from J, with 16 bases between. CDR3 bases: TGCGCCAGCAGCCCAGGGAGGGGCGCGAGCTATGGCTACACCTTC. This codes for CASSPGRGASYGYTF.

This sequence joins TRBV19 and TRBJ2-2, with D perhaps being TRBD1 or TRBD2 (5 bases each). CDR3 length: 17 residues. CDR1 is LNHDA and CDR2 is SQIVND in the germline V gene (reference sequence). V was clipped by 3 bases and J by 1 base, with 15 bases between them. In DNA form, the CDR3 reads TGTGCCAGTAGTATGTGGGGGTCTTCAAGGAACACCGGGGAGCTGTTTTTT. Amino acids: CASSMWGSSRNTGELFF. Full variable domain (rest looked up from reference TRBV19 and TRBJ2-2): DGGITQSPKYLFRKEGQNVTLSCEQNLNHDAMYWYRQDPGQGLRLIYYSQIVNDFQKGDIAEGYSVSREKKESFPLTVTSAQKNPTAFYLCASSMWGSSRNTGELFFGEGSRLTVL.

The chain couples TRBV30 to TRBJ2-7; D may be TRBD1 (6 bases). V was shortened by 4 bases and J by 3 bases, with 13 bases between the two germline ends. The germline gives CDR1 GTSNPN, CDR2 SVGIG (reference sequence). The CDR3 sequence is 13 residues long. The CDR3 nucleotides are TGTGCCTGGACGAAGGGGGAAGGCTACGAGCAGTACTTC. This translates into CAWTKGEGYEQYF.

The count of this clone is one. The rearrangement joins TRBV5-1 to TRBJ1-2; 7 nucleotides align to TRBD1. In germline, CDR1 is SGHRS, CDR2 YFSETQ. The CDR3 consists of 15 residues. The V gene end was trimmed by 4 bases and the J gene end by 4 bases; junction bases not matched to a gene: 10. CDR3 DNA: TGCGCCAGCAGCCTTACGACAGGGTATAGCTATGGCTACACCTTC. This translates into CASSLTTGYSYGYTF.

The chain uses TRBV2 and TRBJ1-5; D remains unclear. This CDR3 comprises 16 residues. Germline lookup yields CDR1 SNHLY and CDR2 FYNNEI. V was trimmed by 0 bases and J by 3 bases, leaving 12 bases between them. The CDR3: CASSEAHQKINQPQHF. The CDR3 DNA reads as TGTGCCAGCAGTGAAGCTCACCAGAAAATCAATCAGCCCCAGCATTTT. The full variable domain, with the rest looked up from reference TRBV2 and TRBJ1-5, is EPEVTQTPSHQVTQMGQEVILRCVPISNHLYFYWYRQILGQKVEFLVSFYNNEISEKSEIFDDQFSVERPDGSNFTLKIRSTKLEDSAMYFCASSEAHQKINQPQHFGDGTRLSIL.

The CDR3 region is CASSRSGQTNTEAFF. CDR3 nucleotides: TGCGCCAGCAGTCGATCCGGACAGACGAACACTGAAGCTTTCTTT. J is TRBJ1-1 and V is TRBV10-1; perhaps TRBD1 as D (6 bases). The germline V gene encodes CDR1 WNHNN and CDR2 SYGVQD (reference sequence). This CDR3 region has 15 residues. V dropped 5 bases and J dropped 1 base, with 14 bases sitting between them.

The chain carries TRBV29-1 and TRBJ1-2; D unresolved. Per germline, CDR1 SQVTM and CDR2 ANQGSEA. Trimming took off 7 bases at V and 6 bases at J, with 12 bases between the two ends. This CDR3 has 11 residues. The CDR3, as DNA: TGCAGCGCCGGGCAGGACGATGGCTACACCTTC. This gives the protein CSAGQDDGYTF.

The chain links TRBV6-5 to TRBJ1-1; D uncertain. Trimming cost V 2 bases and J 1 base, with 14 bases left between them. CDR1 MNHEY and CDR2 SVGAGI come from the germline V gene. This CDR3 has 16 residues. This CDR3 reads CASSYTSADSNTEAFF. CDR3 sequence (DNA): TGTGCCAGCAGTTACACTTCCGCGGACTCGAACACTGAAGCTTTCTTT.

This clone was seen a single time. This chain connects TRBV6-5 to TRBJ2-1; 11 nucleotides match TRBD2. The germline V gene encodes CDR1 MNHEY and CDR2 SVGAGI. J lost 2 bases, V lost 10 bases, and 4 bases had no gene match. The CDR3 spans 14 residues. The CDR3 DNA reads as TGTGCCACCCTAGCGGGAGGACCCTACAATGAGCAGTTCTTC. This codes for CATLAGGPYNEQFF.

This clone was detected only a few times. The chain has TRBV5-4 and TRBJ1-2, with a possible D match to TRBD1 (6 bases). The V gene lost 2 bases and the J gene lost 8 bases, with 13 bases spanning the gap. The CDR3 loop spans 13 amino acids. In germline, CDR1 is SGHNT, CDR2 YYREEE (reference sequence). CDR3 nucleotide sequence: TGTGCCAGCAGCTTTCAGGACAGTGGGGGCTACACCTTC. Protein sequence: CASSFQDSGGYTF. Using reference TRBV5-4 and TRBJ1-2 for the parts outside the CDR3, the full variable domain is ETGVTQSPTHLIKTRGQQVTLRCSSQSGHNTVSWYQQALGQGPQFIFQYYREEENGRGNFPPRFSGLQFPNYSSELNVNALELDDSALYLCASSFQDSGGYTFGSGTRLTVV.